This TCR beta chain was sequenced during a study of siplizumab effects on memory and regulatory T cells. Overall study findings and caveats: Siplizumab produced a significant reduction in alloreactive sequences that were traceable to unstimulated CD4+ memory cells. Naive T cells looked more diverse than memory cells, and they looked like major contributors to the alloresponse.

This CDR3 is 13 amino acids long. Trimming pared 4 bases from V and 0 bases from J, leaving 7 bases between. Germline CDR1 reads LNHDA; CDR2 reads SQIVND (reference sequence). In the case of this clone: Its antigen is unidentified.

Each sample contributed about 10^5 TCR templates to the assay. Measured with immunoSEQ multiplex PCR; TCRdb has only the in-frame clones, and not every one. The sample comprises around 110,000 clones, less than 95% of which are singletons, and roughly 1.5% rests with the top ten. The chain uses TRBV19 and TRBJ2-7; D remains ambiguous. The TCR comes from a human donor in good health. Material: non-Treg CD4+ T cells sorted from blood. As DNA, the CDR3 is TGTGCCAGTAGTACCGACCGCTCCTACGAGCAGTACTTC. As protein: CASSTDRSYEQYF.